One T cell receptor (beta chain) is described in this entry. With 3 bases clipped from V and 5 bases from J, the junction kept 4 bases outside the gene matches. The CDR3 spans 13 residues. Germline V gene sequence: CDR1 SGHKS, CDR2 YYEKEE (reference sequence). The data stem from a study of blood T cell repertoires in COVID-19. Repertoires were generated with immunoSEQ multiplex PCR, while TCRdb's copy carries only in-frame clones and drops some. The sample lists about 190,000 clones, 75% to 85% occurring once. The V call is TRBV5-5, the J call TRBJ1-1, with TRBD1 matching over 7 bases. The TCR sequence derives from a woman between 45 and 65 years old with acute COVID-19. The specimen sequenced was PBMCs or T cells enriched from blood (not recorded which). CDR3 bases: TGTGCCAGCAGCTCCACAGGGGTTACTGAAGCTTTCTTT. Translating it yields CASSSTGVTEAFF. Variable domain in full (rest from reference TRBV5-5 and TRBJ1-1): DAGVTQSPTHLIKTRGQQVTLRCSPISGHKSVSWYQQVLGQGPQFIFQYYEKEERGRGNFPDRFSARQFPNYSSELNVNALLLGDSALYLCASSSTGVTEAFFGQGTRLTVV.